The 32 T cell receptor beta chains below were found in one sample sequenced in a study of cytomegalovirus exposure and HLA in healthy donors. Both 60 Vbeta primers and 13 Jbeta primers went into the PCR. Using immunoSEQ multiplex PCR, the repertoire was profiled, and TCRdb retains in-frame clones only, with some absent. The sample has 150,000 or so clones, 70% to 85% seen once. The sample consisted of PBMCs. The receptors originated from a man younger than 45 in good health and CMV-seropositive.

This chain uses TRBV27 with TRBJ2-3, with D uncertain. Trimming stripped 5 bases from V and 4 bases from J, with 16 bases between. Germline V gene lookup returns CDR1 MNHEY and CDR2 SMNVEV (reference sequence). This CDR3 comprises 15 residues. The chain's CDR3 is CASSASNPRADTQYF. In DNA, the CDR3 is TGTGCCAGCAGTGCCTCCAATCCCCGGGCAGATACGCAGTATTTT.

This chain links TRBV5-1 with TRBJ2-3; 9 positions match TRBD1. The CDR3 sequence is 15 residues long. V lost 5 bases to trimming and J lost 1 base; unmatched junction nucleotides: 5. Germline CDR1 is SGHRS and CDR2 is YFSETQ. CDR3: CASRETGGRTDTQYF. CDR3 nucleotides: TGCGCCAGCAGGGAGACAGGGGGACGCACAGATACGCAGTATTTT. Together with reference TRBV5-1 and TRBJ2-3, the CDR3 gives the full variable domain: KAGVTQTPRYLIKTRGQQVTLSCSPISGHRSVSWYQQTPGQGLQFLFEYFSETQRNKGNFPGRFSGRQFSNSRSEMNVSTLELGDSALYLCASRETGGRTDTQYFGPGTRLTVL.

This clone was seen a few times. The chain employs TRBV6-5 and TRBJ1-4, with a possible D match to TRBD1 (5 bases). Per germline, CDR1 MNHEY and CDR2 SVGAGI. V lost 2 bases and J lost 7, with 8 bases in between. CDR3 length: 13 amino acids. CDR3 residues: CASSYNQGEKLFF. The CDR3 DNA follows: TGTGCCAGCAGTTACAATCAGGGTGAAAAACTGTTTTTT.

The chain uses TRBV30 and TRBJ1-5; possible D gene TRBD1, 6 bases. Germline CDR1 GTSNPN, CDR2 SVGIG (reference sequence). The germline V and J ends were trimmed by 4 bases and 1 base, with 17 bases remaining between them. CDR3 length: 16 residues. The CDR3 protein is CAWTPRGKGSNQPQHF. The CDR3 region has the DNA TGTGCCTGGACCCCAAGGGGGAAGGGGAGCAATCAGCCCCAGCATTTT.

In its sample, this clone was seen a few times. V and J are TRBV7-6 and TRBJ2-2; D is possibly TRBD1 (5 bases). The germline V and J ends were trimmed by 5 bases and 4 bases, with 14 bases remaining between them. Germline CDR1 and CDR2: SGHVS and FNYEAQ. This CDR3 contains 15 residues. This CDR3 reads CASSLTRQSTGELFF. The CDR3 bases are TGTGCCAGCAGCCTCACCAGACAGTCCACCGGGGAGCTGTTTTTT.

V gene TRBV6-5 combines with J gene TRBJ1-1; D remains unclear. Germline lookup yields CDR1 MNHEY and CDR2 SVGAGI. CDR3 length equals 13 residues. V lost 0 bases and J lost 6, with 8 bases in between. The CDR3, as DNA: TGTGCCAGCAGTTACTCTTCTTTCTCTGAAGCTTTCTTT. Translated: CASSYSSFSEAFF.

The chain combines TRBV6-5 with TRBJ1-6, with 8 bases lining up with TRBD1. Losses at the gene ends were 6 bases for V and 7 bases for J; bases not matched to a gene: 5. The germline CDR1 and CDR2 sequences are MNHEY and SVGAGI. The CDR3 runs 14 residues. CDR3 sequence (DNA): TGTGCCAGCAGAACAGACAGGGGCAATTCACCCCTCCACTTT. Translating it yields CASRTDRGNSPLHF.

The chain uses TRBV29-1 and TRBJ2-4, with TRBD2 matching 12 bases. From germline, CDR1 is SQVTM and CDR2 ANQGSEA. The CDR3 covers 17 residues. The junction had 13 bases not matched to a gene; V was cut back by 4 bases and J by 6 bases. CDR3 in amino acids: CSVGQLAGGGGANIQYF. CDR3 in DNA: TGCAGCGTTGGTCAACTAGCGGGAGGAGGAGGGGCAAACATTCAGTACTTC.

In the case of this clone: A read error may produce the germline difference seen at one junction end. This chain connects TRBV6-1 to TRBJ1-5, with D uncertain. This CDR3 is built from 14 residues. Germline V CDR1 and CDR2: MNHNS, SASEGT. DNA of the CDR3: TGTGCCGGCAGTAAGCAAAATAGCAATCAGCCCCAGCATTTT. Translating it yields CAGSKQNSNQPQHF.

The rearrangement links TRBV28 to TRBJ2-3; 7 bases are shared with TRBD1. The CDR3 is made up of 13 amino acids. Germline assignment: CDR1 MDHEN and CDR2 SYDVKM. With V trimmed by 6 bases and J by 4 bases, 4 bases remained unmatched. CDR3 sequence (DNA): TGTGCCAGCAGCCGACAGGGCTCAGATACGCAGTATTTT. Translation: CASSRQGSDTQYF.

The chain is built from TRBV11-3 and TRBJ2-1, with TRBD1 as a possible D gene (5 bases). V gave up 3 bases and J gave up 8 bases, with 20 bases separating them. Germline loops: CDR1 SGHNT, CDR2 YENEEA. There are 16 residues in the CDR3. This CDR3 reads CASSFQSSGNSHEQFF. The CDR3 nucleotides read TGTGCCAGCAGCTTTCAGAGTTCAGGGAACTCACATGAGCAGTTCTTC.

The chain employs TRBV28 and TRBJ1-6; D is unclear. The CDR3 spans 12 residues. The germline V and J ends were trimmed by 3 bases and 9 bases, with 6 bases remaining between them. Germline CDR1 is MDHEN and CDR2 is SYDVKM. The CDR3 bases are TGTGCCAGCAGTTTCTTGAGTTCACCCCTCCACTTT. Translated, it gives CASSFLSSPLHF.

The chain carries TRBV27 and TRBJ1-1; tentatively, D is TRBD1 (6 bases). CDR1 and CDR2 (germline): MNHEY, SMNVEV (reference sequence). This CDR3 contains 15 residues. Deletions cut 2 bases from V and 1 base from J, with 11 bases between. As DNA, the CDR3 is TGTGCCAGCAGTTTAGCTCTGGGGGCGAACACTGAAGCTTTCTTT. Amino acid sequence: CASSLALGANTEAFF.

The chain joins TRBV7-9 to TRBJ2-6, with 7 positions matching TRBD1. This CDR3 has 17 residues. From germline, CDR1 is SEHNR and CDR2 FQNEAQ (reference sequence). Losses at the gene ends were 1 base for V and 2 bases for J; bases not matched to a gene: 5. In DNA, the CDR3 is TGTGCCAGCAGCTTAGGACAGGGTTCTCCTGGGGCCAACGTCCTGACTTTC. Its protein is CASSLGQGSPGANVLTF.

This rearrangement joins TRBV6-1 to TRBJ1-3, with a weak D call TRBD1 (5 bases). Per the germline V gene, CDR1 is MNHNS and CDR2 is SASEGT. V lost 0 bases to trimming and J lost 7 bases, with 10 bases between them. The CDR3 runs 14 residues. The DNA of the CDR3 is TGTGCCAGCAGTGAAGCAGGGGCGGGGAACACCATATATTTT. It codes for CASSEAGAGNTIYF.

CDR3 in amino acids: CASSPVGGGYNEQFF. The CDR3 DNA reads as TGTGCCAGCAGTCCTGTGGGAGGGGGATACAATGAGCAGTTCTTC. The V and J genes are TRBV28 and TRBJ2-1; tentatively, D is TRBD2 (7 bases). This CDR3 is 15 amino acids long. Trimming shortened V by 5 bases and J by 4 bases, and 15 bases separated the two germline ends. Germline V gene sequence: CDR1 MDHEN, CDR2 SYDVKM.

V is TRBV5-5 and J is TRBJ2-3; D unclear. This CDR3 comprises 16 residues. Trimming pared 0 bases from V and 5 bases from J, leaving 16 bases between. Germline V gene data show CDR1 as SGHKS and CDR2 as YYEKEE (reference sequence). The CDR3: CASSLAPLPSGDTQYF. CDR3 bases: TGTGCCAGCAGCTTGGCCCCGTTACCCTCAGGAGATACGCAGTATTTT.

This rearrangement joins TRBV11-2 to TRBJ2-3, with 7 nucleotides matching TRBD1. Per the germline V gene, CDR1 is SGHAT and CDR2 is FQNNGV. The ends lost 5 bases at V and 3 bases at J; junction bases unmatched: 11. The CDR3 length is 16 residues. The CDR3 sequence is CASSPLGGQLTDTQYF. Here the CDR3 DNA reads TGTGCCAGCAGCCCCTTAGGGGGACAGTTAACAGATACGCAGTATTTT.

The genes are TRBV28 and TRBJ1-5, with 9 bases identical to TRBD1. There are 14 residues in the CDR3. Per germline, CDR1 MDHEN and CDR2 SYDVKM. With V trimmed by 6 bases and J by 7 bases, 7 bases remained unmatched. The CDR3 is CASREQGAGQPQHF. For the CDR3, the DNA is TGTGCCAGCAGGGAACAGGGGGCAGGACAGCCCCAGCATTTT.

V usage is TRBV6-1 and J usage is TRBJ2-3, with 9 bases aligning to TRBD2. This CDR3 region has 15 residues. CDR1 and CDR2 from the germline V gene are MNHNS and SASEGT. The ends lost 3 bases at V and 4 bases at J; junction bases unmatched: 5. As DNA, the CDR3 is TGTGCCAGCAGTGACGCGGGAGGGGGTTCAGATACGCAGTATTTT. Its translation is CASSDAGGGSDTQYF.

The chain couples TRBV7-8 to TRBJ2-1; TRBD2 matches 8 bases. The V and J ends lost 2 bases and 10 bases, in that order; junction bases with no gene match: 13. The CDR3 spans 16 residues. CDR1 SGHVS and CDR2 FQNEAQ come from the germline V gene. As DNA, the CDR3 is TGTGCCAGCAGCTTAATAGGCCAAGCGGGAGTCGAGGAGCAGTTCTTC. Its translation is CASSLIGQAGVEEQFF.

J is TRBJ1-3 and V is TRBV7-8; a weak D match, TRBD1 (5 bases). CDR1 is SGHVS, CDR2 FQNEAQ, per germline. V was pared by 0 bases and J by 0 bases, with 9 bases between. The CDR3 runs to 16 residues. The CDR3 here is CASSLAEQGSGNTIYF. In DNA form, the CDR3 reads TGTGCCAGCAGCTTAGCGGAGCAGGGCTCTGGAAACACCATATATTTT.

This chain links TRBV11-2 with TRBJ1-4; D unresolved. Germline V lookup: CDR1 SGHAT, CDR2 FQNNGV. This CDR3 spans 16 amino acids. Trimming removed 2 bases from V and 7 bases from J, with 17 bases in between. The CDR3 sequence is CASSLYAEGISEKLFF. CDR3 nucleotide sequence: TGTGCCAGCAGCTTATATGCCGAGGGTATAAGTGAAAAACTGTTTTTT.

This clone turned up a few times. The DNA of the CDR3 is TGTGCCAGCAGCGTAAACTGGGGACAGAACACTGAAGCTTTCTTT. Its protein is CASSVNWGQNTEAFF. This rearrangement joins TRBV5-5 to TRBJ1-1; weak D call: TRBD1 (6 bases). This CDR3 is 15 amino acids long. Germline CDR1 SGHKS, CDR2 YYEKEE (reference sequence). Trimming left V 4 bases short and J 1 base short, with 14 bases between.

The rearrangement links TRBV27 to TRBJ2-5; 7 nucleotides line up with TRBD2. CDR1 is MNHEY, CDR2 SMNVEV, per germline (reference sequence). The CDR3 extends over 18 amino acids. Trimming cost V 4 bases and J 4 bases; bases outside gene matches: 18. DNA of the CDR3: TGTGCCAGCAGTTCCGTAAATACCCCGAGCCCGGGGGGAGAGACCCAGTACTTC. This sequence encodes CASSSVNTPSPGGETQYF.

The chain couples TRBV7-9 to TRBJ2-2, with D perhaps matching TRBD1 (6 bases). V was cut by 7 bases and J by 5 bases, with 11 bases left in between. This CDR3 comprises 13 residues. CDR1 is SEHNR, CDR2 FQNEAQ, per germline (reference sequence). CDR3 residues: CASNSGETGELFF. In DNA form, the CDR3 reads TGTGCCAGCAATTCAGGGGAAACCGGGGAGCTGTTTTTT. The entire variable domain, with the rest obtained from reference TRBV7-9 and TRBJ2-2, is as follows: DTGVSQNPRHKITKRGQNVTFRCDPISEHNRLYWYRQTLGQGPEFLTYFQNEAQLEKSRLLSDRFSAERPKGSFSTLEIQRTEQGDSAMYLCASNSGETGELFFGEGSRLTVL.

This chain joins TRBV4-1 and TRBJ1-2; 7 positions match TRBD1. The CDR3 extends over 14 amino acids. Germline lookup yields CDR1 MGHRA and CDR2 YSYEKL. The V and J ends lost 4 bases and 3 bases, in that order; junction bases with no gene match: 5. The CDR3 is CASSRQGWDYGYTF. The CDR3 region has the DNA TGCGCCAGCAGCCGACAGGGATGGGACTATGGCTACACCTTC.

This clone appeared a single time. The genes are TRBV2 and TRBJ1-5; D perhaps matches TRBD1 (5 bases). Germline V CDR1 and CDR2: SNHLY, FYNNEI. The CDR3 contains 14 residues. The V end was cut by 2 bases, the J end by 6 bases, with 11 bases between. The CDR3 DNA follows: TGTGCCAGCAGTGAAATTGGAGGGGTTCAGCCCCAGCATTTT. Its protein product is CASSEIGGVQPQHF. Combining the CDR3 with reference TRBV2 and TRBJ1-5 gives the whole variable domain EPEVTQTPSHQVTQMGQEVILRCVPISNHLYFYWYRQILGQKVEFLVSFYNNEISEKSEIFDDQFSVERPDGSNFTLKIRSTKLEDSAMYFCASSEIGGVQPQHFGDGTRLSIL.

The V call is TRBV9, the J call TRBJ2-5; 7 nucleotides align to TRBD2. The CDR3 sequence is 16 residues long. Germline CDR1 SGDLS, CDR2 YYNGEE. J lost 4 bases, V lost 4 bases, and 13 bases had no gene match. CDR3 nucleotide sequence: TGTGCCAGCAGCACCAGCCAGGTCGGGGAGGGAGAGACCCAGTACTTC. This encodes CASSTSQVGEGETQYF. The full variable domain, rest sourced from reference TRBV9 and TRBJ2-5, is DSGVTQTPKHLITATGQRVTLRCSPRSGDLSVYWYQQSLDQGLQFLIQYYNGEERAKGNILERFSAQQFPDLHSELNLSSLELGDSALYFCASSTSQVGEGETQYFGPGTRLLVL.

The chain joins TRBV7-2 to TRBJ2-6, with D maybe TRBD1 (5 bases). With 5 bases removed from V and 5 bases from J, the gap between germline ends came to 13 bases. Germline V gene data show CDR1 as SGHTA and CDR2 as FQGNSA. CDR3 length: 15 residues. CDR3 sequence: CASSLSQGRANVLTF. CDR3 nucleotide sequence: TGTGCCAGCAGCCTCTCGCAGGGTAGGGCCAACGTCCTGACTTTC.

The chain couples TRBV7-6 to TRBJ2-3; TRBD2 aligns across 7 bases. The CDR3 contains 15 residues. Germline trimming cut 4 bases from V and 1 base from J; bases unmatched to any gene: 5. Germline CDR1 SGHVS, CDR2 FNYEAQ. CDR3 sequence reads: CASSSASGGTDTQYF. CDR3 bases: TGTGCCAGCAGCTCCGCTAGCGGAGGCACAGATACGCAGTATTTT.

The rearrangement links TRBV9 to TRBJ2-3; no clear D gene. V was cut by 4 bases and J by 2 bases, with 11 bases left in between. The CDR3 has 14 amino acids. Germline values: CDR1 SGDLS, CDR2 YYNGEE. The CDR3 coding sequence is TGTGCCAGCAGCCTCACCAGTTCCACAGATACGCAGTATTTT. Translated: CASSLTSSTDTQYF.